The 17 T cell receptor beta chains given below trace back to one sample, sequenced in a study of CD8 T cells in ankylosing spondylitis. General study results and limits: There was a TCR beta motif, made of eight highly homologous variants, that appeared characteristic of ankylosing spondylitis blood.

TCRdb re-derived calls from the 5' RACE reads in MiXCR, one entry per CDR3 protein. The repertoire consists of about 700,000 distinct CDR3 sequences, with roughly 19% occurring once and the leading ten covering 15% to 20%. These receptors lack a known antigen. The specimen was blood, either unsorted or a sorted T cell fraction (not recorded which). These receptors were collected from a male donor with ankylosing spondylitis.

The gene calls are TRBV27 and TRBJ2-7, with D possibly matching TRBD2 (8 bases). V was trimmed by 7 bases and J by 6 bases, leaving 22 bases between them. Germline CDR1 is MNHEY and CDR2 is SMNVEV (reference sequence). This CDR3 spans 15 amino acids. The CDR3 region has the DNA TGTGCCAGCACTAACGGGAGGGGGCAGGGCGGCGAGCAGTACTTC. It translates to CASTNGRGQGGEQYF.

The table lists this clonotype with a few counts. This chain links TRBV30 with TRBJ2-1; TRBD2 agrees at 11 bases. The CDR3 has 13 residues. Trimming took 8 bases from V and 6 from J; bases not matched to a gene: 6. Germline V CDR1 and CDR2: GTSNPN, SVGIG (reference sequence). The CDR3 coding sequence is TGTGCCCGCGGGCTAGCGGGGGGCAATGAGCAGTTCTTC. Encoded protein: CARGLAGGNEQFF.

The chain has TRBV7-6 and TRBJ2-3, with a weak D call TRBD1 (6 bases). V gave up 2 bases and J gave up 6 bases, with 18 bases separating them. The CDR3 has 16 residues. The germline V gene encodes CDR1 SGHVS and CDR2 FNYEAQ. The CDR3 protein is CASSLSRQAPLDTQYF. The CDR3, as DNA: TGTGCCAGCAGCTTATCACGACAGGCCCCTTTGGATACGCAGTATTTT.

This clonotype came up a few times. The CDR3 protein is CASSLAIGNQNEKLFF. CDR3 in DNA: TGCGCCAGCAGCTTGGCTATTGGCAACCAAAATGAAAAACTGTTTTTT. The rearrangement links TRBV5-1 to TRBJ1-4; D call uncertain. Trimming pared 0 bases from V and 5 bases from J, leaving 14 bases between. Germline lookup yields CDR1 SGHRS and CDR2 YFSETQ. The CDR3 sequence is 16 residues long.

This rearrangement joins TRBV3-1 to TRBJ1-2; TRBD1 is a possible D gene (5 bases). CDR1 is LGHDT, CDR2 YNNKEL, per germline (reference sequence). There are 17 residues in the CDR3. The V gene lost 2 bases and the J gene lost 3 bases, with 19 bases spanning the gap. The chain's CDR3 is CASSQRLGEASHYGYTF. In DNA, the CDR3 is TGTGCCAGCAGCCAAAGGTTAGGGGAAGCCTCCCACTATGGCTACACCTTC.

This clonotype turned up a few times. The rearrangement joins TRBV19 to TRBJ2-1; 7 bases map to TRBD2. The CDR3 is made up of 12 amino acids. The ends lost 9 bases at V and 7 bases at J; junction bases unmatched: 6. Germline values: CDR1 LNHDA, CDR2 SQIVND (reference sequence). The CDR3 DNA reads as TGTGCCAGCAGCATCGGGGGGAATGAGCAGTTCTTC. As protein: CASSIGGNEQFF.

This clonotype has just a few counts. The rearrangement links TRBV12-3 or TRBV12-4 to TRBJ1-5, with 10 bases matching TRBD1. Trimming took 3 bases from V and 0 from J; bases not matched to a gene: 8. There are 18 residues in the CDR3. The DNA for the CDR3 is TGTGCCAGCAGTTTTAGGACAGGGGGTACCTATAGCAATCAGCCCCAGCATTTT. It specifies CASSFRTGGTYSNQPQHF.

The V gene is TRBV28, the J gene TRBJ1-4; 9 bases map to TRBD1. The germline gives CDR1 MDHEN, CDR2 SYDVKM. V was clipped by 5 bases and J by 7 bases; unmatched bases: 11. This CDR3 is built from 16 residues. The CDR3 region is CASSGMGTGSGEKLFF. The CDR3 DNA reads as TGTGCCAGCAGTGGAATGGGGACAGGGTCGGGTGAAAAACTGTTTTTT.

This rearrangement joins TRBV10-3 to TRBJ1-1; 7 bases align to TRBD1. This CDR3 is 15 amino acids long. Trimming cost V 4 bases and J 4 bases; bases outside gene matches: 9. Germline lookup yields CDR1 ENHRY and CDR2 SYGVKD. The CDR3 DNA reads TGTGCCATCAGTGCGACAGGGTGGGGAGTCACTGAAGCTTTCTTT. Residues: CAISATGWGVTEAFF.

The CDR3 DNA sequence: TGCAGTGCTGCAGGACAGGGTAAGACTGAAGCTTTCTTT. It specifies CSAAGQGKTEAFF. The chain employs TRBV20-1 and TRBJ1-1, with TRBD1 matching over 8 bases. CDR3 length equals 13 residues. Germline assignment: CDR1 DFQATT and CDR2 SNEGSKA (reference sequence). Trimming at V came to 5 bases and at J to 5 bases, leaving 7 bases not matched to a gene.

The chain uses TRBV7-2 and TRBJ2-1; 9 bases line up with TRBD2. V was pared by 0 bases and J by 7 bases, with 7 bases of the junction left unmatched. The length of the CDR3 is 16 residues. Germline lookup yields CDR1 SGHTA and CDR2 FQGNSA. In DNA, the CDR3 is TGTGCCAGCAGCTTAGCGGGCGGGGGGGCTAGGAATGAGCAGTTCTTC. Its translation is CASSLAGGGARNEQFF.

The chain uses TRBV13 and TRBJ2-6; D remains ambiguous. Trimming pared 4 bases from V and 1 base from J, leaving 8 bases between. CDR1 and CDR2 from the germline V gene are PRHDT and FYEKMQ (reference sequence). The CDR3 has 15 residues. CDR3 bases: TGTGCCAGCAGCTCGATGAAGTCTGGGGCCAACGTCCTGACTTTC. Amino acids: CASSSMKSGANVLTF.

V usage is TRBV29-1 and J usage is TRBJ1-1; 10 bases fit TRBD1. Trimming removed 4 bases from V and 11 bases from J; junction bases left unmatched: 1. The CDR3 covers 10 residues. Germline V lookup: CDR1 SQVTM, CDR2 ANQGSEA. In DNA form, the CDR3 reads TGCAGCGTTGTGGACAGGGGGGCTTTCTTT. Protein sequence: CSVVDRGAFF.

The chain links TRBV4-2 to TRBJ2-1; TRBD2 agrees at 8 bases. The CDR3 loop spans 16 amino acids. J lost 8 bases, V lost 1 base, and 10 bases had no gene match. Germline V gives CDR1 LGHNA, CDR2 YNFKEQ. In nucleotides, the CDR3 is TGTGCCAGCAGCCAAGGTCAGCGGGAGAATGGGGATGAGCAGTTCTTC. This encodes CASSQGQRENGDEQFF.

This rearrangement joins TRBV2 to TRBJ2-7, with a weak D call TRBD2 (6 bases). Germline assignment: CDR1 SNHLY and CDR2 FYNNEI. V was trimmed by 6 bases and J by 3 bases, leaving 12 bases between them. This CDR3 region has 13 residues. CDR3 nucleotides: TGTGCCAGCAGGGACGGAGGGGTCTACGAGCAGTACTTC. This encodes CASRDGGVYEQYF. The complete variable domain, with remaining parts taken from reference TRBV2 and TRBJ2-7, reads EPEVTQTPSHQVTQMGQEVILRCVPISNHLYFYWYRQILGQKVEFLVSFYNNEISEKSEIFDDQFSVERPDGSNFTLKIRSTKLEDSAMYFCASRDGGVYEQYFGPGTRLTVT.

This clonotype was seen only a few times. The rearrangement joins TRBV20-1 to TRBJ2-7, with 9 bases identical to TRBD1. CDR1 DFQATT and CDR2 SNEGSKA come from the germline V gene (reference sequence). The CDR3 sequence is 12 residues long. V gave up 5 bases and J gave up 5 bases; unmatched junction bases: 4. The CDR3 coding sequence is TGCAGTGCTCTGGGACAGGGAGACGAGCAGTACTTC. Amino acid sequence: CSALGQGDEQYF.

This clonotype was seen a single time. CDR3 sequence reads: CASSLAATGQTEAFF. For the CDR3, the DNA is TGTGCCAGCAGCTTAGCTGCGACAGGGCAGACTGAAGCTTTCTTT. The gene calls are TRBV11-2 and TRBJ1-1, with 7 positions matching TRBD1. With 1 base clipped from V and 5 bases from J, the junction kept 7 bases outside the gene matches. This CDR3 spans 15 amino acids. From germline, CDR1 is SGHAT and CDR2 FQNNGV.